A single sample is the source of the 28 T cell receptor beta chains below, sequenced in a study of CD8 T cells in ankylosing spondylitis. TCRdb fed the 5' RACE reads into MiXCR, producing one record per CDR3 protein. The sample has fewer than 500,000 distinct CDR3 sequences; 26% are singletons. For these receptors, no antigen is known. Study-wide results and caveats: A motif in TCR beta, a set of eight highly homologous variants, appeared characteristic of ankylosing spondylitis blood.

What was sequenced was blood, either unsorted or a sorted T cell fraction (not recorded which). These receptors all come from a male donor with ankylosing spondylitis.

The chain joins TRBV2 to TRBJ1-1; possibly TRBD1 for D (5 bases). The CDR3 is 13 residues long. Germline V CDR1 and CDR2: SNHLY, FYNNEI. V was cut by 9 bases and J by 0 bases, with 11 bases left in between. In DNA, the CDR3 is TGTGCCAGTCTTGTACAGGTGAACACTGAAGCTTTCTTT. This sequence encodes CASLVQVNTEAFF.

The rearrangement links TRBV4-1 to TRBJ2-7, with D unresolved. Trimming removed 1 base from V and 1 base from J, with 14 bases in between. The CDR3 spans 16 residues. Germline V lookup: CDR1 MGHRA, CDR2 YSYEKL. CDR3 coding DNA: TGCGCCAGCAGCCAAGGTACGGATGCTGAATCCTACGAGCAGTACTTC. It yields the protein CASSQGTDAESYEQYF.

The V gene is TRBV12-3 or TRBV12-4, the J gene TRBJ2-1; 13 nucleotides agree with TRBD2. The V gene end was trimmed by 6 bases and the J gene end by 8 bases; junction bases not matched to a gene: 7. This CDR3 is built from 15 residues. CDR3 bases: TGTGCCAGCAGCCGCGGGACTAGCGGGACCGATGAGCAGTTCTTC. Protein product: CASSRGTSGTDEQFF.

The rearrangement uses TRBV14 and TRBJ2-1, with 7 bases aligning to TRBD2. The V gene's germline CDR1 is SGHDN and CDR2 FVKESK. Trimming removed 4 bases from V and 3 bases from J; junction bases left unmatched: 6. This CDR3 spans 15 amino acids. The CDR3 DNA follows: TGTGCCAGCAGCCCTCTAGCGGCTTTCTACAATGAGCAGTTCTTC. Its translation: CASSPLAAFYNEQFF.

The V call is TRBV5-1, the J call TRBJ1-3, with 7 bases identical to TRBD1. V was clipped by 4 bases and J by 0 bases; unmatched bases: 7. Germline values: CDR1 SGHRS, CDR2 YFSETQ. The CDR3 covers 16 residues. The CDR3 protein is CASSGGQSSSGNTIYF. The CDR3 DNA follows: TGCGCCAGCAGCGGGGGACAGTCGAGCTCTGGAAACACCATATATTTT.

The CDR3 is CASSSRWTSGANVLTF. In nucleotides, the CDR3 is TGCGCCAGCAGCTCTAGGTGGACCTCTGGGGCCAACGTCCTGACTTTC. The V and J genes are TRBV5-1 and TRBJ2-6; unclear D gene. Germline V gives CDR1 SGHRS, CDR2 YFSETQ. V was pared by 3 bases and J by 0 bases, with 10 bases between. The CDR3 has 16 amino acids.

This clonotype was observed a handful of times. V gene TRBV20-1 combines with J gene TRBJ1-5; a weak D match, TRBD1 (5 bases). This CDR3 contains 16 residues. Trimming stripped 3 bases from V and 0 bases from J, with 15 bases between. Germline CDR1 reads DFQATT; CDR2 reads SNEGSKA (reference sequence). The CDR3: CSASVGTGYSNQPQHF. The CDR3 DNA sequence: TGCAGTGCTAGCGTGGGGACGGGGTATAGCAATCAGCCCCAGCATTTT.

The gene calls are TRBV9 and TRBJ2-2; weak D call: TRBD1 (6 bases). V was shortened by 4 bases and J by 6 bases, with 13 bases between the two germline ends. This CDR3 has 14 residues. Germline CDR1 and CDR2: SGDLS and YYNGEE. CDR3 in amino acids: CASSSTGYPGELFF. CDR3 nucleotide sequence: TGTGCCAGCAGCTCAACAGGGTACCCCGGGGAGCTGTTTTTT. Variable domain in full (rest from reference TRBV9 and TRBJ2-2): DSGVTQTPKHLITATGQRVTLRCSPRSGDLSVYWYQQSLDQGLQFLIQYYNGEERAKGNILERFSAQQFPDLHSELNLSSLELGDSALYFCASSSTGYPGELFFGEGSRLTVL.

In this sample, this clonotype turned up a few times. The rearrangement links TRBV3-1 to TRBJ1-6; tentatively, D is TRBD1 (6 bases). Germline lookup yields CDR1 LGHDT and CDR2 YNNKEL (reference sequence). With 3 bases removed from V and 8 bases from J, the gap between germline ends came to 14 bases. This CDR3 is 15 amino acids long. In nucleotides, the CDR3 is TGTGCCAGCAGCCAGACCGGACAGTGGGATTCACCCCTCCACTTT. Translated, it gives CASSQTGQWDSPLHF.

This clonotype has at least ten counts. The J gene is TRBJ2-2, the V gene TRBV5-1, with 9 positions matching TRBD2. Per germline, CDR1 SGHRS and CDR2 YFSETQ. CDR3 length: 14 amino acids. Trimming took 4 bases from V and 5 from J; bases not matched to a gene: 3. CDR3 nucleotide sequence: TGCGCCAGCAGCCGGACTAGCGAAACCGGGGAGCTGTTTTTT. It specifies CASSRTSETGELFF.

A few counts support this clonotype. The gene calls are TRBV20-1 and TRBJ2-3, with 8 bases that match TRBD2. This CDR3 region has 14 residues. V gave up 6 bases and J gave up 3 bases; unmatched junction bases: 8. Per germline, CDR1 DFQATT and CDR2 SNEGSKA (reference sequence). The CDR3 loop reads CSARSGRGTDTQYF. CDR3 sequence (DNA): TGCAGTGCCAGGAGCGGGAGAGGTACAGATACGCAGTATTTT.

This clonotype was detected only a few times. The rearrangement joins TRBV29-1 to TRBJ2-5; a weak D match, TRBD2 (5 bases). Germline V CDR1 and CDR2: SQVTM, ANQGSEA. CDR3 length: 12 residues. Trimming took 5 bases from V and 4 from J, leaving 11 bases between them. CDR3 nucleotides: TGCAGCGTTACGGGGTTCGGAGAGACCCAGTACTTC. Translation gives CSVTGFGETQYF. Filled out from reference TRBV29-1 and TRBJ2-5, the complete variable domain reads SAVISQKPSRDICQRGTSLTIQCQVDSQVTMMFWYRQQPGQSLTLIATANQGSEATYESGFVIDKFPISRPNLTFSTLTVSNMSPEDSSIYLCSVTGFGETQYFGPGTRLLVL.

This chain connects TRBV12-3 or TRBV12-4 to TRBJ1-4, with D unresolved. V was trimmed by 9 bases and J by 0 bases, leaving 11 bases between them. The CDR3 covers 14 residues. CDR3: CASGLSATNEKLFF. The CDR3 region has the DNA TGTGCCAGTGGGTTGAGTGCAACTAATGAAAAACTGTTTTTT.

The rearrangement uses TRBV7-2 and TRBJ1-3; D might be TRBD1 (5 bases). CDR3 size: 17 residues. Looked up from germline, CDR1 is SGHTA and CDR2 is FQGNSA. Between the trimmed V and J ends, which lost 0 bases and 1 base, there was a span of 13 bases. CDR3 DNA sequence: TGTGCCAGCAGCTTAGCCCACGCGGCAGGGTCTGGAAACACCATATATTTT. Residues: CASSLAHAAGSGNTIYF.

This clonotype was detected a few times. The chain has TRBV27 and TRBJ2-1; tentatively, D is TRBD2 (6 bases). V was clipped by 6 bases and J by 4 bases, with 16 bases between them. From germline, CDR1 is MNHEY and CDR2 SMNVEV (reference sequence). The CDR3 extends over 15 amino acids. CDR3 protein: CASRSRRDSYNEQFF. The CDR3 nucleotides are TGTGCCAGCAGATCTCGGCGGGACTCTTACAATGAGCAGTTCTTC.

The chain carries TRBV7-2 and TRBJ2-2; the D is unclear. Trimming shortened V by 2 bases and J by 2 bases, and 9 bases separated the two germline ends. Germline V gene sequence: CDR1 SGHTA, CDR2 FQGNSA. The CDR3 is 15 amino acids. CDR3 in amino acids: CASSLLTSNTGELFF. The CDR3 nucleotides are TGTGCCAGCAGCTTATTAACCTCCAACACCGGGGAGCTGTTTTTT. Together with reference TRBV7-2 and TRBJ2-2, the CDR3 gives the full variable domain: GAGVSQSPSNKVTEKGKDVELRCDPISGHTALYWYRQSLGQGLEFLIYFQGNSAPDKSGLPSDRFSAERTGGSVSTLTIQRTQQEDSAVYLCASSLLTSNTGELFFGEGSRLTVL.

A few counts support this clonotype. The chain couples TRBV27 to TRBJ2-3; 7 bases fit TRBD2. The V gene end was trimmed by 4 bases and the J gene end by 4 bases; junction bases not matched to a gene: 11. CDR1 is MNHEY, CDR2 SMNVEV, per germline (reference sequence). The CDR3 has 16 amino acids. The CDR3 DNA sequence: TGTGCCAGCAGTTCCCTTTGGGCGGGAGTGGCAGATACGCAGTATTTT. Translation: CASSSLWAGVADTQYF.

V usage is TRBV6-5 and J usage is TRBJ2-2, with TRBD2 matching over 9 bases. The CDR3 has 15 residues. From germline, CDR1 is MNHEY and CDR2 SVGAGI. V gave up 7 bases and J gave up 6 bases; unmatched junction bases: 9. DNA of the CDR3: TGTGCCAGCATTAATAGCGGGAGTGGCTCCGGGGAGCTGTTTTTT. Protein sequence: CASINSGSGSGELFF.

The chain combines TRBV5-1 with TRBJ1-1; D uncertain. The CDR3 consists of 14 residues. Germline lookup yields CDR1 SGHRS and CDR2 YFSETQ. Trimming took 0 bases from V and 3 from J, leaving 9 bases between them. The CDR3 sequence: CASSLVQTDTEAFF. In nucleotides, the CDR3 is TGCGCCAGCAGCTTGGTACAAACGGACACTGAAGCTTTCTTT.

The rearrangement uses TRBV5-6 and TRBJ2-7, with D possibly TRBD2 on 7 matching bases. Germline V gives CDR1 SGHDT, CDR2 YYEEEE. The CDR3 length is 14 residues. V lost 4 bases to trimming and J lost 2 bases, with 13 bases between them. The CDR3 nucleotides are TGTGCCAGCAGCCGAGCGGGGACAACCTACGAGCAGTACGTC. Protein: CASSRAGTTYEQYV.

This clonotype was seen more than once but under ten times. V gene TRBV20-1 combines with J gene TRBJ2-3; 11 bases agree with TRBD1. J gave up 4 bases and V 4 bases, and 4 bases lay outside the gene matches. The CDR3 covers 14 residues. CDR1 and CDR2 from the germline V gene are DFQATT and SNEGSKA (reference sequence). CDR3 loop: CSAKDRGRADTQYF. The CDR3, as DNA: TGCAGTGCTAAGGACAGGGGGCGCGCAGATACGCAGTATTTT.

The chain couples TRBV6-6 to TRBJ1-6; D gene unclear. The CDR3 sequence is 13 residues long. CDR1 and CDR2 from the germline V gene are MNHNY and SVGAGI (reference sequence). V shed 2 bases and J shed 17 bases, with 16 bases lying between them. CDR3 region: CASSYAKGGGFHF. As DNA, the CDR3 is TGTGCCAGCAGTTACGCGAAAGGTGGTGGGTTCCACTTT.

The DNA of the CDR3 is TGTGCCAGCAGCAAAGGCGGAGGGAAGGCTTTCTTT. Its translation: CASSKGGGKAFF. V gene TRBV21-1 combines with J gene TRBJ1-1. TRBV21-1 is shown as a pseudogene. This CDR3 has 12 amino acids.

The chain is built from TRBV20-1 and TRBJ1-1; 8 positions match TRBD1. The CDR3 sequence is 15 residues long. Losses at the gene ends were 0 bases for V and 6 bases for J; bases not matched to a gene: 9. Germline CDR1 DFQATT, CDR2 SNEGSKA (reference sequence). The CDR3 region has the DNA TGCAGTGCTAGAGATCGGAACAGGGGGATCTCTGAAGCTTTCTTT. It is translated as CSARDRNRGISEAFF.

This rearrangement joins TRBV12-3 or TRBV12-4 to TRBJ2-5; tentatively, D is TRBD2 (6 bases). The V gene lost 3 bases and the J gene lost 4 bases, with 15 bases spanning the gap. The CDR3 covers 15 residues. The DNA for the CDR3 is TGTGCCAGCAGTTTGTTTCGGGAGCTGGGAGAGACCCAGTACTTC. Its protein is CASSLFRELGETQYF.

The genes are TRBV7-8 and TRBJ1-2; D might be TRBD1 (6 bases). The CDR3 totals 19 residues. CDR1 and CDR2 (germline): SGHVS, FQNEAQ. V was shortened by 2 bases and J by 6 bases, with 28 bases between the two germline ends. The CDR3 sequence: CASSLPIWEWGARVHGYTF. The CDR3 nucleotides read TGTGCCAGCAGCTTACCAATTTGGGAGTGGGGGGCCCGAGTCCATGGCTACACCTTC.

This clonotype was seen only a few times. The CDR3 protein is CASSFRTDAYQYF. Written as DNA, the CDR3 is TGCGCCAGCAGCTTTAGGACAGACGCCTACCAGTACTTC. V is TRBV5-1 and J is TRBJ2-5, with D perhaps matching TRBD1 (6 bases). This CDR3 is 13 amino acids long. V was trimmed by 2 bases and J by 10 bases, leaving 15 bases between them. CDR1 is SGHRS, CDR2 YFSETQ, per germline.

The chain is built from TRBV12-3 or TRBV12-4 and TRBJ1-6; D unresolved. The CDR3 is 13 amino acids. V lost 6 bases, J lost 8 bases, and 11 bases lay in between. The chain's CDR3 is CASSVARYSPLHF. CDR3 coding DNA: TGTGCCAGCAGCGTGGCACGGTATTCACCCCTCCACTTT.